Each of the 23 T cell receptor beta chains below was sequenced from the same sample in a study of cytomegalovirus exposure and HLA in healthy donors. Primers included in the PCR were 60 Vbeta and 13 Jbeta primers. Assay used: immunoSEQ multiplex PCR; TCRdb lists only in-frame clones, some missing. Counted here are some 150,000 clones, 80% occurring once; the ten biggest clones make up approximately 2.9%. The source material was PBMCs. These receptor sequences come from a woman in her 30s in good health and CMV-seronegative.

CDR3 in amino acids: CASSHGPRQGNNQPQHF. The CDR3 DNA reads TGTGCCAGCAGCCATGGTCCGAGACAGGGAAACAATCAGCCCCAGCATTTT. The rearrangement links TRBV4-2 to TRBJ1-5; 7 positions agree with TRBD1. This CDR3 is built from 17 residues. Looked up from germline, CDR1 is LGHNA and CDR2 is YNFKEQ. V shed 3 bases and J 3 bases; nucleotides not matched to a gene: 11.

The chain recombines TRBV10-3 with TRBJ2-5, with TRBD1 matching over 7 bases. Germline loops: CDR1 ENHRY, CDR2 SYGVKD. With 3 bases clipped from V and 2 bases from J, the junction kept 9 bases outside the gene matches. This CDR3 comprises 16 residues. The CDR3: CAISESLGQVQETQYF. The DNA for the CDR3 is TGTGCCATCAGTGAAAGTCTTGGACAGGTTCAAGAGACCCAGTACTTC.

The chain is built from TRBV9 and TRBJ2-5; weak D call: TRBD2 (6 bases). The germline V and J ends were trimmed by 0 bases and 4 bases, with 16 bases remaining between them. The CDR3 extends over 16 amino acids. Germline CDR1 is SGDLS and CDR2 is YYNGEE. The CDR3 sequence is CASSVGGGDKRETQYF. The CDR3 DNA is TGTGCCAGCAGCGTAGGTGGCGGGGATAAACGAGAGACCCAGTACTTC. The variable domain in full, with the rest retrieved from reference TRBV9 and TRBJ2-5, is DSGVTQTPKHLITATGQRVTLRCSPRSGDLSVYWYQQSLDQGLQFLIQYYNGEERAKGNILERFSAQQFPDLHSELNLSSLELGDSALYFCASSVGGGDKRETQYFGPGTRLLVL.

This clone was detected only a few times. The chain links TRBV4-1 to TRBJ1-5, with D perhaps TRBD1 (5 bases). Trimming took off 0 bases at V and 5 bases at J, with 17 bases between the two ends. CDR3 length: 17 residues. Per germline, CDR1 MGHRA and CDR2 YSYEKL. CDR3 in amino acids: CASSQENGRQTYQPQHF. For the CDR3, the DNA is TGCGCCAGCAGCCAAGAGAACGGTCGACAGACCTATCAGCCCCAGCATTTT.

The chain is built from TRBV7-9 and TRBJ2-2; 8 bases line up with TRBD1. The CDR3 is 14 residues long. V shed 5 bases and J 7 bases; nucleotides not matched to a gene: 6. Germline V gene lookup returns CDR1 SEHNR and CDR2 FQNEAQ (reference sequence). The CDR3 nucleotides are TGTGCCAGCAGCCCGCGGACAGGGAGCGGGGAGCTGTTTTTT. Amino acids: CASSPRTGSGELFF.

The gene calls are TRBV30 and TRBJ1-2; weak D call: TRBD1 (6 bases). The CDR3 totals 13 residues. The germline V gene has CDR1 GTSNPN and CDR2 SVGIG (reference sequence). V was cut by 3 bases and J by 9 bases, with 17 bases left in between. The CDR3 protein is CAWRGDKSWSYTF. In nucleotides, the CDR3 is TGTGCCTGGAGGGGGGACAAGTCTTGGAGCTACACCTTC.

V gene TRBV7-2 combines with J gene TRBJ1-5; D remains unclear. There are 15 residues in the CDR3. V lost 1 base and J lost 1, with 8 bases in between. CDR1 and CDR2 from the germline V gene are SGHTA and FQGNSA. CDR3 loop: CASSLGGRSNQPQHF. Here the CDR3 DNA reads TGTGCCAGCAGCTTAGGTGGGCGAAGCAATCAGCCCCAGCATTTT.

The chain couples TRBV27 to TRBJ2-1; 12 bases line up with TRBD2. Germline values: CDR1 MNHEY, CDR2 SMNVEV (reference sequence). Trimming cost V 5 bases and J 7 bases; bases outside gene matches: 9. The CDR3 totals 16 residues. CDR3 sequence (DNA): TGTGCCAGCAGTCGATCTAGCGGGGGGGGGTTTAATGAGCAGTTCTTC. This codes for CASSRSSGGGFNEQFF.

This clone has more than one count but fewer than ten. The chain recombines TRBV29-1 with TRBJ2-2; tentative D call: TRBD1 (6 bases). CDR1 SQVTM and CDR2 ANQGSEA come from the germline V gene. Between the trimmed V and J ends, which lost 4 bases and 6 bases, there was a span of 18 bases. This CDR3 region has 15 residues. CDR3: CSVAAVTGFAGELFF. CDR3 bases: TGCAGCGTTGCAGCTGTAACAGGGTTTGCCGGGGAGCTGTTTTTT.

The chain employs TRBV5-4 and TRBJ1-2, with 7 bases lining up with TRBD1. In germline, CDR1 is SGHNT, CDR2 YYREEE (reference sequence). The J segment lost 5 bases and the V segment lost 0 bases, leaving 1 base of the junction unmatched. CDR3 length equals 13 residues. CDR3 amino acids: CASSLEGAYGYTF. CDR3 DNA sequence: TGTGCCAGCAGCTTGGAGGGGGCATATGGCTACACCTTC.

This chain links TRBV7-3 with TRBJ1-1, with 7 positions matching TRBD1. Germline V lookup: CDR1 SGHTA, CDR2 FQGTGA. With 5 bases clipped from V and 1 base from J, the junction kept 4 bases outside the gene matches. The CDR3 has 14 residues. CDR3 in DNA: TGTGCCAGCAGCCCACAGGGGCCGAACACTGAAGCTTTCTTT. Amino acids: CASSPQGPNTEAFF.

The chain couples TRBV5-6 to TRBJ1-3, with D unclear. Germline CDR1 and CDR2: SGHDT and YYEEEE. CDR3 length: 13 residues. The V end was cut by 2 bases, the J end by 1 base, with 4 bases between. DNA for the CDR3: TGTGCCAGCAGCTTTTCTTCTGGAAACACCATATATTTT. Translating gives CASSFSSGNTIYF.

This clone has only a few counts. The chain links TRBV29-1 to TRBJ2-7; D might be TRBD1 (6 bases). Trimming left V 3 bases short and J 1 base short, with 10 bases between. CDR3 length equals 13 residues. Germline values: CDR1 SQVTM, CDR2 ANQGSEA. Here the CDR3 reads CSVDLTGSYEQYF. The CDR3 nucleotides read TGCAGCGTTGATTTGACAGGTTCCTACGAGCAGTACTTC.

The genes are TRBV19 and TRBJ1-5, with 9 bases identical to TRBD1. Germline loops: CDR1 LNHDA, CDR2 SQIVND (reference sequence). J was trimmed by 3 bases and V by 5 bases; bases with no gene match: 8. The length of the CDR3 is 16 residues. The CDR3 is CASSRSGTGHNQPQHF. CDR3 bases: TGTGCCAGTAGTCGATCCGGGACAGGGCACAATCAGCCCCAGCATTTT.

This chain links TRBV7-8 with TRBJ2-7; 8 bases map to TRBD1. Trimming removed 2 bases from V and 3 bases from J; junction bases left unmatched: 6. The CDR3 runs 15 residues. The germline V gene has CDR1 SGHVS and CDR2 FQNEAQ. CDR3 in amino acids: CASSLTGGLNYEQYF. Here the CDR3 DNA reads TGTGCCAGCAGCTTAACAGGGGGATTGAACTACGAGCAGTACTTC.

This rearrangement joins TRBV5-4 to TRBJ2-3; 7 bases fit TRBD1. Germline V CDR1 and CDR2: SGHNT, YYREEE (reference sequence). CDR3 length: 14 residues. V dropped 4 bases and J dropped 2; count of bases not matched to a gene: 4. CDR3 nucleotides: TGTGCCAGCAGCCAGGGACAGCCCACAGATACGCAGTATTTT. Translation: CASSQGQPTDTQYF.

This clone has just a few counts. The V and J genes are TRBV5-1 and TRBJ2-1, with D unclear. Germline-derived CDR1 and CDR2 are SGHRS and YFSETQ. Trimming cost V 0 bases and J 6 bases, with 10 bases left between them. This CDR3 region has 14 residues. CDR3 residues: CASSLAFSPNEQFF. In DNA, the CDR3 is TGCGCCAGCAGCTTGGCGTTTAGTCCCAATGAGCAGTTCTTC.

This chain joins TRBV25-1 and TRBJ2-1; 7 bases align to TRBD1. The CDR3 is 15 residues long. Looked up from germline, CDR1 is MGHDK and CDR2 is SYGVNS. Germline trimming cut 2 bases from V and 1 base from J; bases unmatched to any gene: 2. CDR3 nucleotides: TGTGCCAGCAGTGAAGGGACAGCATCCTACAATGAGCAGTTCTTC. It specifies CASSEGTASYNEQFF.

This clone has just one count. The genes are TRBV7-2 and TRBJ1-2; D unresolved. Between the trimmed V and J ends, which lost 1 base and 0 bases, there was a span of 9 bases. The germline V gene has CDR1 SGHTA and CDR2 FQGNSA. The CDR3 sequence is 15 residues long. DNA for the CDR3: TGTGCCAGCAGCTTAGTATGGCAATCTAACTATGGCTACACCTTC. Translation: CASSLVWQSNYGYTF.

The chain carries TRBV30 and TRBJ1-1, with TRBD1 matching over 12 bases. From germline, CDR1 is GTSNPN and CDR2 SVGIG (reference sequence). This CDR3 has 16 residues. Trimming took 6 bases from V and 6 from J; bases not matched to a gene: 14. The CDR3 nucleotides are TGTGCCTGCTCACACCGGGACAGGGGGCGTTTTGCTGAAGCTTTCTTT. Protein product: CACSHRDRGRFAEAFF.

The rearrangement links TRBV7-8 to TRBJ2-7; D might be TRBD2 (5 bases). There are 15 residues in the CDR3. Germline V gene data show CDR1 as SGHVS and CDR2 as FQNEAQ. With 1 base removed from V and 1 base from J, the gap between germline ends came to 11 bases. The CDR3 loop reads CASSLGLAHSYEQYF. The CDR3 DNA is TGTGCCAGCAGCTTAGGTCTAGCACATTCCTACGAGCAGTACTTC.

The chain carries TRBV19 and TRBJ1-2, with TRBD1 identical over 8 bases. The length of the CDR3 is 14 residues. The V segment lost 5 bases and the J segment 6 bases; nucleotides outside the gene matches: 8. CDR1 and CDR2 from the germline V gene are LNHDA and SQIVND (reference sequence). The CDR3 DNA is TGTGCCAGTAGTCTACAGGGGGGAAGCCATGGCTACACCTTC. Its protein product is CASSLQGGSHGYTF.

CDR3: CASSLSGRWDTEAFF. The CDR3 bases are TGCGCCAGCAGCTTGTCAGGGAGGTGGGACACTGAAGCTTTCTTT. The V call is TRBV5-1, the J call TRBJ1-1, with a weak D call TRBD1 (5 bases). The CDR3 totals 15 residues. The germline V and J ends were trimmed by 1 base and 3 bases, with 13 bases remaining between them. Germline V lookup: CDR1 SGHRS, CDR2 YFSETQ.